Listed below are T cell receptor beta chains from one sample, sequenced in a study of blood T cell repertoires in COVID-19. Generated by immunoSEQ multiplex PCR, the TCRdb table keeps only in-frame clones and is missing some. The profile shows fewer than 250,000 clones, more than 75% of them singletons. Sequences were obtained from peripheral blood. The receptor source for this set is a woman in her sixties with COVID-19, enrolled during active disease. Both conserved end residues are part of each CDR3. Fields, in order: J gene, V gene, CDR3 protein.

TRBJ2-2 | TRBV13 | CASSLHPSGPNTGELFF
TRBJ2-1 | TRBV19 | CASKAGGPNEQFF
TRBJ1-4 | TRBV19 | CASSMGSGSEKLFF
TRBJ1-2 | TRBV19 | CASATSHYGYTF
TRBJ2-7 | TRBV15 | CATSRDAGAYEQYF
TRBJ1-3 | TRBV30 | CAWTGSISGNTIYF
TRBJ1-5 | TRBV5-8 | CASSLQGNQPQHF
TRBJ2-1 | TRBV4-2 | CASSMGLAGSDEQFF
TRBJ1-5 | TRBV19 | CASSTPRQFNQPQHF
TRBJ2-5 | TRBV2 | CASSAFITAKTQYF
TRBJ2-5 | TRBV7-9 | CASSSTGGETQYF
TRBJ2-7 | TRBV20-1 | CSASRDRVRDEQYF
TRBJ2-5 | TRBV29-1 | CSVREETQYF
TRBJ1-1 | TRBV28 | CASSFSTGQRTTEAFF